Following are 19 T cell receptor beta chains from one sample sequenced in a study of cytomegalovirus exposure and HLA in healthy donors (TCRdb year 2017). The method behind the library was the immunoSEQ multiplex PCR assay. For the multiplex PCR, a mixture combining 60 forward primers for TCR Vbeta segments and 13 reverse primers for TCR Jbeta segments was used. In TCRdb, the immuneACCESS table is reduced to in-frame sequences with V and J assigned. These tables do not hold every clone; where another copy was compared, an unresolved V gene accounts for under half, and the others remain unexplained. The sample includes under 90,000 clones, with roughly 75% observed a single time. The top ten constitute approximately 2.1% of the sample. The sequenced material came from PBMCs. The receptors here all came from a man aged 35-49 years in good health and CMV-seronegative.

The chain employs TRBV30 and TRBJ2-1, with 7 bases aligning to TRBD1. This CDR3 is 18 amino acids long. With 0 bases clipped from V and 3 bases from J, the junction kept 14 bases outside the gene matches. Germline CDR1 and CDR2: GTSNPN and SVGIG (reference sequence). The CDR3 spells CAWSVERIVGDSYNEQFF. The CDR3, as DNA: TGTGCCTGGAGTGTTGAAAGGATCGTCGGGGACAGCTACAATGAGCAGTTCTTC.

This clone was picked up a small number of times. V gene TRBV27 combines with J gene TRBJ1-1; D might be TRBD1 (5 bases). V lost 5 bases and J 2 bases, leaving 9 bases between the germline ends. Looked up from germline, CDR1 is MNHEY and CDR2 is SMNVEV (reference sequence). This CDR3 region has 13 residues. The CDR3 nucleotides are TGTGCCAGCAGTCCTCAGGGTAACACTGAAGCTTTCTTT. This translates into CASSPQGNTEAFF.

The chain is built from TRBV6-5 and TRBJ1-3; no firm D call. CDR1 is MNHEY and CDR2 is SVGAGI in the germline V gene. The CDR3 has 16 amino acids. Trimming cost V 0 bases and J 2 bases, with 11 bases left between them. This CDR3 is CASSYSFSGPGNTIYF. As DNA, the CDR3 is TGTGCCAGCAGTTACTCGTTTTCAGGCCCTGGAAACACCATATATTTT.

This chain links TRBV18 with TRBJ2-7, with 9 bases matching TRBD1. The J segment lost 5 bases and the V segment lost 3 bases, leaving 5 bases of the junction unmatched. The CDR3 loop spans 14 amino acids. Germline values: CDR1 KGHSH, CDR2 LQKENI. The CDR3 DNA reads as TGTGCCAGCTCACCTACAGGGGGCGAAGACGAGCAGTACTTC. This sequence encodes CASSPTGGEDEQYF.

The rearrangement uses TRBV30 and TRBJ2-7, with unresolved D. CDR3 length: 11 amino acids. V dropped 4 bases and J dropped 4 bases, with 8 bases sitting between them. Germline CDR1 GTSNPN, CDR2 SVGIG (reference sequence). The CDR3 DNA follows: TGTGCCTGGACCACGGAGTACGAGCAGTACTTC. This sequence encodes CAWTTEYEQYF.

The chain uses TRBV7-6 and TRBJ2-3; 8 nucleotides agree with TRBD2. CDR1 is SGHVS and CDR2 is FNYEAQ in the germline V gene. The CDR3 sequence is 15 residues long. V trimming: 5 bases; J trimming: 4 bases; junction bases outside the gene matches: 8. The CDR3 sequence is CASSPRGGRADTQYF. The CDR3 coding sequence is TGTGCCAGCAGCCCCCGCGGGGGGCGGGCAGATACGCAGTATTTT. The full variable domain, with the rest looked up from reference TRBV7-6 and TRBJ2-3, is GAGVSQSPRYKVTKRGQDVALRCDPISGHVSLYWYRQALGQGPEFLTYFNYEAQQDKSGLPNDRFSAERPEGSISTLTIQRTEQRDSAMYRCASSPRGGRADTQYFGPGTRLTVL.

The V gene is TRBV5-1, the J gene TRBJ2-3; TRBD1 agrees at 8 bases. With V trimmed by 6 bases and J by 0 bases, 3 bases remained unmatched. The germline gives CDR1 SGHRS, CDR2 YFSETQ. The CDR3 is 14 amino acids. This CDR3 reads CASMTGDSTDTQYF. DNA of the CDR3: TGCGCCAGCATGACAGGGGACAGCACAGATACGCAGTATTTT.

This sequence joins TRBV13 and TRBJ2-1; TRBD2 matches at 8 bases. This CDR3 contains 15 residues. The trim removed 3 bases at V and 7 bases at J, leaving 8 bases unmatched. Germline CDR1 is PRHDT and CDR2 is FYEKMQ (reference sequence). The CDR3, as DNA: TGTGCCAGCAGCTTTCCACGGGAGGGCCTAAATGAGCAGTTCTTC. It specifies CASSFPREGLNEQFF.

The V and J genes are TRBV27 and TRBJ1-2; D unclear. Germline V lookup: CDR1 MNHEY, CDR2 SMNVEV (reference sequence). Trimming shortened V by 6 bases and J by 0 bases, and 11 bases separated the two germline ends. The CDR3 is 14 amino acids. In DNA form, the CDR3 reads TGTGCCAGCAGCCCACAGATTACTAACTATGGCTACACCTTC. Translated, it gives CASSPQITNYGYTF.

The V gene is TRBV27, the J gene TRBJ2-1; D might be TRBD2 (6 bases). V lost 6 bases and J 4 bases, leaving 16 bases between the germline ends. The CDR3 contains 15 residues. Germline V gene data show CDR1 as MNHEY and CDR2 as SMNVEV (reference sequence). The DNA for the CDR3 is TGTGCCAGCAGCCTATTAGCGGACCCTTACAATGAGCAGTTCTTC. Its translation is CASSLLADPYNEQFF.

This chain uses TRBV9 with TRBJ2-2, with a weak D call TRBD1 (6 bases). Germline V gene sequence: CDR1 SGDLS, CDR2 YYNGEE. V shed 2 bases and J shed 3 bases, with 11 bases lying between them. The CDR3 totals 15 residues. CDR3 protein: CASSVSGTHTGELFF. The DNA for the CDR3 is TGTGCCAGCAGCGTTTCCGGGACACACACCGGGGAGCTGTTTTTT.

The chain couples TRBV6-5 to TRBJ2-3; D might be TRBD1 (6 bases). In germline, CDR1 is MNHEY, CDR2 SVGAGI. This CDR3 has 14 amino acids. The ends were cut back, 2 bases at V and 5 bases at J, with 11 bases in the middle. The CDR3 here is CASSYLAGEDTQYF. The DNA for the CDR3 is TGTGCCAGCAGTTACCTGGCAGGGGAAGATACGCAGTATTTT.

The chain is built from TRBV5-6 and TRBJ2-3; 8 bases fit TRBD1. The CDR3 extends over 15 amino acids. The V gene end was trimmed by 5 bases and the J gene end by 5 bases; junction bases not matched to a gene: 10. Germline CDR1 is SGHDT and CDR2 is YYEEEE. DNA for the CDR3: TGTGCCAGCAGTTGGGAGACAGGGGTTGGAGATACGCAGTATTTT. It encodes CASSWETGVGDTQYF.

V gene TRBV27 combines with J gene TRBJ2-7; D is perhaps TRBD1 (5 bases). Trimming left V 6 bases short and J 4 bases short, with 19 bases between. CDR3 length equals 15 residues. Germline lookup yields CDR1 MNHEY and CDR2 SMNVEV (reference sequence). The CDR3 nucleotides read TGTGCCAGCAGAATTAAAGGGGCACTACTTTACGAGCAGTACTTC. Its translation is CASRIKGALLYEQYF.

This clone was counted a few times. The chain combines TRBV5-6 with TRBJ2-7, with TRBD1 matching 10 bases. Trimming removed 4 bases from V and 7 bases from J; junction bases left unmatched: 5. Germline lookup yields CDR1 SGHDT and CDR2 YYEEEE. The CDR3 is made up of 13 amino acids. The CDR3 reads CASSRQGAGEQYF. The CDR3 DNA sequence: TGTGCCAGCAGCCGACAGGGGGCCGGGGAGCAGTACTTC.

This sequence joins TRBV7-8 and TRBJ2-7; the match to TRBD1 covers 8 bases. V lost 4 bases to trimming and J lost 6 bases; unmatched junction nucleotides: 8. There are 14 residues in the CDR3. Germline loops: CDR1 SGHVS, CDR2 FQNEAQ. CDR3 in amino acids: CASSSLRQGSEQYF. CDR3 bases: TGTGCCAGCAGCTCCTTACGACAGGGGAGCGAGCAGTACTTC.

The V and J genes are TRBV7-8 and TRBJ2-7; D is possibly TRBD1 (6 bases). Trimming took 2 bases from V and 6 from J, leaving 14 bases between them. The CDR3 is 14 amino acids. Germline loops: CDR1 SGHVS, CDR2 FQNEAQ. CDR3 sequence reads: CASSLFGGNGEQYF. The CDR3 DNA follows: TGTGCCAGCAGCTTATTTGGGGGCAATGGCGAGCAGTACTTC.

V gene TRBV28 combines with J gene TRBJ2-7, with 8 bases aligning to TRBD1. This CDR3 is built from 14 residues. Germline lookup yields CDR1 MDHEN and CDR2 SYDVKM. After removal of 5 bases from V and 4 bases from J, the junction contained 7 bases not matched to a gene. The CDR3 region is CASSIQGDWYEQYF. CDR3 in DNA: TGTGCCAGCAGTATACAGGGGGATTGGTACGAGCAGTACTTC.

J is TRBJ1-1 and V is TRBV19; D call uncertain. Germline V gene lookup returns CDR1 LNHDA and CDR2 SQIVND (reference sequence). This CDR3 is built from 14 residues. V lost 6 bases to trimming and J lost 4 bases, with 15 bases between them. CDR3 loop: CASRPNRGGTEAFF. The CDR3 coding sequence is TGTGCCAGTAGACCAAACCGGGGTGGCACTGAAGCTTTCTTT.